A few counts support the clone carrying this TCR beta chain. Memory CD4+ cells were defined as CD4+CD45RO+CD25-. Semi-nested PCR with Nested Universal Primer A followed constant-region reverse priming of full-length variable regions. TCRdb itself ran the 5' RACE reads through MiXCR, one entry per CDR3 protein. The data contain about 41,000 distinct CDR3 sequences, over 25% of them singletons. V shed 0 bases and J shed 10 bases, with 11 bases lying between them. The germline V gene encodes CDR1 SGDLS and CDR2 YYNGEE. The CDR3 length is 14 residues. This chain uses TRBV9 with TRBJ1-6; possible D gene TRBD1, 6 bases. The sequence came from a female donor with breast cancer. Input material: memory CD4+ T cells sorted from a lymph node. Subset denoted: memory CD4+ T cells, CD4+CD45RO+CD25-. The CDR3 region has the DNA TGTGCCAGCAGCGTAGAGGGGGACGAGTCACCCCTCCACTTT. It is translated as CASSVEGDESPLHF.